These 18 T cell receptor beta chains were all obtained from the same sample, sequenced in a study of shared clonotypes between healthy human individuals. Here immunoSEQ multiplex PCR was the method, and the copy in TCRdb shows in-frame clones only, minus some. The table includes 2 million to 2.5 million clones, under 97% detected once. Sequencing used naive CD4+ T cells sorted from blood. Subset indicated: CD45RA+ positively selected. These receptors originate from a man aged 18 to 30 in good health.

This clone occurred once. This chain connects TRBV18 to TRBJ1-1; D remains unclear. CDR3 length equals 14 residues. Trimming took off 1 base at V and 4 bases at J, with 10 bases between the two ends. CDR1 is KGHSH, CDR2 LQKENI, per germline. The CDR3, as DNA: TGTGCCAGCTCACCACAAACGCCGGGCACTGAAGCTTTCTTT. It translates to CASSPQTPGTEAFF.

For the CDR3, the DNA is TGTGCCAGCTCAAGAGCGGGGGGAGGTTACAATGAGCAGTTCTTC. It translates to CASSRAGGGYNEQFF. The chain joins TRBV18 to TRBJ2-1; 9 bases align to TRBD2. This CDR3 comprises 15 residues. CDR1 is KGHSH and CDR2 is LQKENI in the germline V gene. The V segment lost 5 bases and the J segment 4 bases; nucleotides outside the gene matches: 6.

The chain's CDR3 is CASNPRGFGANVLTF. The CDR3 DNA is TGTGCCAGCAACCCTAGGGGGTTCGGGGCCAACGTCCTGACTTTC. The V and J genes are TRBV6-5 and TRBJ2-6; D possibly corresponds to TRBD1 (6 bases). The germline V and J ends were trimmed by 7 bases and 4 bases, with 14 bases remaining between them. The CDR3 loop spans 15 amino acids. Germline-derived CDR1 and CDR2 are MNHEY and SVGAGI.

The chain is built from TRBV28 and TRBJ1-5; TRBD1 aligns across 9 bases. There are 14 residues in the CDR3. Germline CDR1 is MDHEN and CDR2 is SYDVKM. V shed 7 bases, J shed 4 bases, and the junction held 5 bases outside the gene matches. The CDR3: CASKTGGWNQPQHF. In nucleotides, the CDR3 is TGTGCCAGCAAGACAGGGGGATGGAATCAGCCCCAGCATTTT.

This rearrangement joins TRBV29-1 to TRBJ1-1, with D possibly being TRBD1 (5 bases). The length of the CDR3 is 11 residues. V was shortened by 1 base and J by 11 bases, with 11 bases between the two germline ends. The V gene's germline CDR1 is SQVTM and CDR2 ANQGSEA. Here the CDR3 DNA reads TGCAGCGTTGAAGTTCTGGGGGGGGCTTTCTTT. Its protein product is CSVEVLGGAFF.

The CDR3 loop reads CASSNRTGESTDTQYF. In DNA form, the CDR3 reads TGTGCCAGCAGCAACCGGACAGGGGAGAGCACAGATACGCAGTATTTT. This chain links TRBV21-1 with TRBJ2-3; the D call TRBD1 from the table was never checked on the DNA. TRBV21-1 is tagged as a pseudogene. The CDR3 consists of 16 residues.

The J gene is TRBJ1-2, the V gene TRBV7-3; 9 positions agree with TRBD1. The CDR3 loop spans 17 amino acids. Germline lookup yields CDR1 SGHTA and CDR2 FQGTGA. The V gene end was trimmed by 4 bases and the J gene end by 7 bases; junction bases not matched to a gene: 16. This CDR3 reads CASSSTPPGQGRGGYTF. DNA for the CDR3: TGTGCCAGCAGCTCCACGCCGCCGGGACAGGGACGGGGTGGCTACACCTTC.

In regard to this clone: Other DNA sequences in the sample encode the same CDR3. V gene TRBV18 combines with J gene TRBJ1-5, with a tentative D call TRBD1 (5 bases). This CDR3 region has 14 residues. Trimming left V 5 bases short and J 0 bases short, with 8 bases between. Germline lookup yields CDR1 KGHSH and CDR2 LQKENI. CDR3 residues: CASSSGPSNQPQHF. CDR3 coding DNA: TGTGCCAGCTCATCGGGACCTAGCAATCAGCCCCAGCATTTT. Full variable domain (remainder filled in from reference TRBV18 and TRBJ1-5): NAGVMQNPRHLVRRRGQEARLRCSPMKGHSHVYWYRQLPEEGLKFMVYLQKENIIDESGMPKERFSAEFPKEGPSILRIQQVVRGDSAAYFCASSSGPSNQPQHFGDGTRLSIL.

This sequence joins TRBV5-1 and TRBJ1-3; no clear D gene. V lost 0 bases and J lost 1, with 14 bases in between. The germline gives CDR1 SGHRS, CDR2 YFSETQ. The CDR3 runs to 17 residues. The chain's CDR3 is CASSLGPNSGSGNTIYF. CDR3 DNA: TGCGCCAGCAGCTTGGGTCCGAACAGCGGGTCTGGAAACACCATATATTTT.

This clone was counted only a few times. This chain uses TRBV10-3 with TRBJ1-6; 10 bases agree with TRBD1. Germline loops: CDR1 ENHRY, CDR2 SYGVKD. J gave up 9 bases and V 1 base, and 9 bases lay outside the gene matches. This CDR3 region has 17 residues. CDR3 bases: TGTGCCATCAGTGAGTTTTCCGGGACAGGGGTGGTTTCACCCCTCCACTTT. Translating gives CAISEFSGTGVVSPLHF.

V gene TRBV28 combines with J gene TRBJ1-1, with D perhaps TRBD1 (6 bases). The CDR3 runs 15 residues. CDR1 is MDHEN, CDR2 SYDVKM, per germline. Trimming pared 4 bases from V and 4 bases from J, leaving 16 bases between. The CDR3 DNA reads as TGTGCCAGCAGTTATGTCAGGGGCGCGAGCACTGAAGCTTTCTTT. It encodes CASSYVRGASTEAFF.

The chain employs TRBV6-5 and TRBJ1-1, with D possibly being TRBD1 (6 bases). V gave up 2 bases and J gave up 5 bases, with 15 bases separating them. This CDR3 contains 15 residues. Germline V gene lookup returns CDR1 MNHEY and CDR2 SVGAGI. CDR3 loop: CASSYGGGGRTEAFF. The DNA for the CDR3 is TGTGCCAGCAGTTACGGGGGAGGGGGAAGGACTGAAGCTTTCTTT.

The V gene is TRBV6-1, the J gene TRBJ2-5, with D possibly being TRBD1 (5 bases). The CDR3 runs to 16 residues. CDR1 MNHNS and CDR2 SASEGT come from the germline V gene. V was cut by 0 bases and J by 7 bases, with 18 bases left in between. The CDR3 reads CASSEAPGLQKRTQYF. CDR3 nucleotide sequence: TGTGCCAGCAGTGAAGCGCCAGGGTTGCAAAAGAGGACCCAGTACTTC.

The chain carries TRBV5-5 and TRBJ1-1; D might be TRBD1 (6 bases). CDR1 is SGHKS, CDR2 YYEKEE, per germline (reference sequence). There are 16 residues in the CDR3. Trimming stripped 4 bases from V and 6 bases from J, with 22 bases between. This CDR3 reads CASSPYWTEIASEAFF. CDR3 sequence (DNA): TGTGCCAGCAGCCCCTATTGGACAGAGATTGCCTCTGAAGCTTTCTTT.

The chain joins TRBV19 to TRBJ1-6, with no clear D. V lost 6 bases, J lost 0 bases, and 6 bases lay in between. The CDR3 is made up of 14 amino acids. Germline V lookup: CDR1 LNHDA, CDR2 SQIVND (reference sequence). The CDR3 nucleotides read TGTGCCAGTAGGAGTACCTCCTATAATTCACCCCTCCACTTT. Its translation: CASRSTSYNSPLHF. The full variable domain, rest sourced from reference TRBV19 and TRBJ1-6, is DGGITQSPKYLFRKEGQNVTLSCEQNLNHDAMYWYRQDPGQGLRLIYYSQIVNDFQKGDIAEGYSVSREKKESFPLTVTSAQKNPTAFYLCASRSTSYNSPLHFGNGTRLTVT.

The chain links TRBV30 to TRBJ1-3, with D hard to call. CDR1 is GTSNPN and CDR2 is SVGIG in the germline V gene (reference sequence). The CDR3 contains 14 residues. V shed 2 bases and J shed 4 bases, with 12 bases lying between them. The DNA of the CDR3 is TGTGCCTGGAGTACGAAAGGACCCGGAAACACCATATATTTT. Amino acids: CAWSTKGPGNTIYF.

This chain joins TRBV5-1 and TRBJ2-3, with 9 bases lining up with TRBD1. This CDR3 has 15 residues. With 3 bases clipped from V and 2 bases from J, the junction kept 4 bases outside the gene matches. In germline, CDR1 is SGHRS, CDR2 YFSETQ. Here the CDR3 reads CASSWTGAITDTQYF. CDR3 DNA: TGCGCCAGCAGCTGGACAGGGGCGATCACAGATACGCAGTATTTT.

This chain uses TRBV2 with TRBJ2-5, with 9 bases identical to TRBD1. V shed 6 bases, J shed 6 bases, and the junction held 8 bases outside the gene matches. From germline, CDR1 is SNHLY and CDR2 FYNNEI. The CDR3 totals 14 residues. CDR3 bases: TGTGCCAGCAGGCCGGGACAGGGCTCACAGACCCAGTACTTC. Translated, it gives CASRPGQGSQTQYF.